The next 10 T cell receptor beta chains were all read from a single sample in a study of T cell responses to AZD1222 COVID-19 vaccine. Measured with immunoSEQ multiplex PCR; TCRdb has only the in-frame clones, and not every one. The sample includes approximately 110,000 clones, 92% of them seen just once. The specimen was peripheral blood, collected on day 0 of AZD1222 vaccination. These receptors were taken from an adult in good health.

The gene calls are TRBV6-5 and TRBJ1-5; D is unclear. CDR3 length: 14 residues. CDR1 is MNHEY and CDR2 is SVGAGI in the germline V gene. Trimming shortened V by 0 bases and J by 3 bases, and 6 bases separated the two germline ends. The CDR3 here is CASSYSRDNQPQHF. The CDR3 region has the DNA TGTGCCAGCAGTTACTCGAGGGACAATCAGCCCCAGCATTTT.

Only one count was recorded for this clone. V is TRBV19 and J is TRBJ1-2; maybe TRBD1 (6 bases). The germline CDR1 and CDR2 sequences are LNHDA and SQIVND (reference sequence). Trimming stripped 3 bases from V and 3 bases from J, with 11 bases between. There are 14 residues in the CDR3. The CDR3 DNA follows: TGTGCCAGTAGTATCACAGGGAAATACTATGGCTACACCTTC. As protein: CASSITGKYYGYTF.

This chain uses TRBV4-2 with TRBJ2-5; 9 positions agree with TRBD2. The CDR3 totals 18 residues. V shed 0 bases and J 1 base; nucleotides not matched to a gene: 9. Germline CDR1 and CDR2: LGHNA and YNFKEQ. CDR3 nucleotides: TGTGCCAGCAGCCAAGATGAGGGGGCTAGCGGGACCCAAGAGACCCAGTACTTC. Its protein is CASSQDEGASGTQETQYF.

This rearrangement joins TRBV4-3 to TRBJ1-2; D call uncertain. V was pared by 0 bases and J by 4 bases, with 9 bases between. Germline-derived CDR1 and CDR2 are LGHNA and YSLEER. This CDR3 has 14 amino acids. The chain's CDR3 is CASSQDRDLYGYTF. The CDR3 DNA sequence: TGCGCCAGCAGCCAAGATCGCGACCTCTATGGCTACACCTTC.

V usage is TRBV9 and J usage is TRBJ1-1, with unresolved D. Germline CDR1 SGDLS, CDR2 YYNGEE. The V end was cut by 0 bases, the J end by 1 base, with 7 bases between. This CDR3 region has 14 residues. The CDR3 here is CASSVVSGNTEAFF. The CDR3 DNA reads TGTGCCAGCAGCGTAGTGTCGGGGAACACTGAAGCTTTCTTT.

The chain has TRBV28 and TRBJ2-5; TRBD2 matches 9 bases. Germline trimming cut 4 bases from V and 5 bases from J; bases unmatched to any gene: 14. Germline values: CDR1 MDHEN, CDR2 SYDVKM. The length of the CDR3 is 17 residues. CDR3 protein: CASSSQREAQFGETQYF. DNA of the CDR3: TGTGCCAGCAGTTCTCAGCGGGAGGCTCAGTTTGGGGAGACCCAGTACTTC. Variable domain in full (rest from reference TRBV28 and TRBJ2-5): DVKVTQSSRYLVKRTGEKVFLECVQDMDHENMFWYRQDPGLGLRLIYFSYDVKMKEKGDIPEGYSVSREKKERFSLILESASTNQTSMYLCASSSQREAQFGETQYFGPGTRLLVL.

V usage is TRBV18 and J usage is TRBJ1-1; 10 bases are shared with TRBD1. The CDR3 contains 15 residues. Germline trimming cut 2 bases from V and 4 bases from J; bases unmatched to any gene: 4. Per germline, CDR1 KGHSH and CDR2 LQKENI. For the CDR3, the DNA is TGTGCCAGCTCACCAGGGGGACAGGGGACCACTGAAGCTTTCTTT. Translating it yields CASSPGGQGTTEAFF. The full variable domain, with the rest looked up from reference TRBV18 and TRBJ1-1, is NAGVMQNPRHLVRRRGQEARLRCSPMKGHSHVYWYRQLPEEGLKFMVYLQKENIIDESGMPKERFSAEFPKEGPSILRIQQVVRGDSAAYFCASSPGGQGTTEAFFGQGTRLTVV.

The J gene is TRBJ2-1, the V gene TRBV12-5, with 12 positions matching TRBD2. Germline trimming cut 4 bases from V and 8 bases from J; bases unmatched to any gene: 12. The CDR3 is 17 amino acids. In germline, CDR1 is LGHNT, CDR2 FRNRAP. CDR3 sequence: CASGSAPTSGRGHEQFF. Written as DNA, the CDR3 is TGTGCTAGTGGTTCTGCCCCGACTAGCGGGAGAGGGCATGAGCAGTTCTTC. The full variable domain, with the rest looked up from reference TRBV12-5 and TRBJ2-1, is DARVTQTPRHKVTEMGQEVTMRCQPILGHNTVFWYRQTMMQGLELLAYFRNRAPLDDSGMPKDRFSAEMPDATLATLKIQPSEPRDSAVYFCASGSAPTSGRGHEQFFGPGTRLTVL.

The chain employs TRBV6-4 and TRBJ2-3; D gene unclear. Trimming shortened V by 3 bases and J by 1 base, and 8 bases separated the two germline ends. Germline V gene sequence: CDR1 MRHNA, CDR2 SNTAGT. The CDR3 contains 14 residues. The CDR3 region is CASSDSPGTDTQYF. The CDR3 nucleotides are TGTGCCAGCAGTGATTCCCCGGGCACAGATACGCAGTATTTT.

This clone has a single count. This chain joins TRBV9 and TRBJ2-1; 8 bases are shared with TRBD2. The CDR3 spans 16 residues. V shed 0 bases, J shed 10 bases, and the junction held 12 bases outside the gene matches. Germline assignment: CDR1 SGDLS and CDR2 YYNGEE. CDR3 sequence (DNA): TGTGCCAGCAGCGTAGTTACGAGCGGGGGAACCGGGGAGCAGTTCTTC. It is translated as CASSVVTSGGTGEQFF.